This T cell receptor beta chain emerged from a study of cytomegalovirus exposure and HLA in healthy donors. Study-wide findings and caveats: Some V segments, TRBV6-2 and TRBV6-3 among them, were indistinguishable and were therefore excluded. Through in vitro validation, three CMV-associated chains were shown to be specific for CMV antigens.

The PCR was carried out with 60 Vbeta primers and 13 Jbeta primers. The protocol was immunoSEQ multiplex PCR, while the TCRdb copy is restricted to in-frame clones and leaves out a portion. The sample consists of approximately 120,000 clones, 74% of them appearing once. For this clone: What it binds is unknown.

Germline V gene lookup returns CDR1 SGHDT and CDR2 YYEEEE. V lost 4 bases, J lost 3 bases, and 3 bases stayed unmatched. CDR3 size: 15 residues. The chain carries TRBV5-6 and TRBJ2-1; 11 bases map to TRBD2. The origin of this receptor is a human donor in good health. Sequenced sample: PBMCs. The CDR3 region has the DNA TGTGCCAGCAGCCGACTAGCGGGATTCTACAATGAGCAGTTCTTC. Translating it yields CASSRLAGFYNEQFF.